These T cell receptor beta chains were read from a single sample in a study of identifying expanded T cells in peripheral blood. TCRdb's table, derived via immunoSEQ multiplex PCR, lists solely in-frame clones and lacks some. The sample has approximately 86,000 clones, approximately 85% seen once. Input material: blood. These receptors originate from a person between 18 and 70 years old in good health. The CDR3 runs from the conserved cysteine through the conserved F or W. D genes are given only for firm matches. Size is stated for part of the rows, as once, few or many counts, or as a class when the clone is expanded.

cdr3_length d_call clone_size j_call v_call cdr3_nt cdr3_aa
15 - - TRBJ1-3 TRBV9 TGTGCCAGCAGCGTAGTTGACTCGACTGGAAACACCATATATTTT CASSVVDSTGNTIYF
14 - - TRBJ1-1 TRBV9 TGTGCCAGCAGCGTAGGGGGGAAGGATACTGAAGCTTTCTTT CASSVGGKDTEAFF
14 - - TRBJ2-7 TRBV11-2 TGTGCCAGCAGCTTAGGGGACACCTCCTACGAGCAGTACTTC CASSLGDTSYEQYF
13 - - TRBJ1-5 TRBV18 TGTGCCAGCTCCTCGAGCGGAAATCAGCCCCAGCATTTT CASSSSGNQPQHF
17 - - TRBJ2-4 TRBV27 TGTGCCAGCAGTTTATCTGGCGGAATAATAGCCAAAAACATTCAGTACTTC CASSLSGGIIAKNIQYF
15 - few TRBJ1-3 TRBV6-5 TGTGCCAGCAGTTACGGACTTGACACCGGAAACACCATATATTTT CASSYGLDTGNTIYF
16 TRBD1 - TRBJ2-3 TRBV18 TGTGCCAGCTCACCACCGAGGACAGGGTACACAGATACGCAGTATTTT CASSPPRTGYTDTQYF
15 - - TRBJ1-1 TRBV5-8 TGTGCCAGCAGCTTCATGGGGCCAAAGGATAGTGAAGCTTTCTTT CASSFMGPKDSEAFF
16 - - TRBJ1-1 TRBV19 TGTGCCAGTAGTATAACGGGAGTCAAGACGAACACTGAAGCTTTCTTT CASSITGVKTNTEAFF
16 - - TRBJ1-3 TRBV6-6 TGTGCCAGCAGTTACTCAGGGCGGAGCTCTGGAAACACCATATATTTT CASSYSGRSSGNTIYF
16 - once TRBJ2-7 TRBV7-8 TGTGCCAGCAGCGCTGACAGTCCCCTACCTACCTACGAGCAGTACTTC CASSADSPLPTYEQYF
17 - - TRBJ1-5 TRBV2 TGTGCCAGCAGTCCGGGACAAGGGCTTAGGAGCAATCAGCCCCAGCATTTT CASSPGQGLRSNQPQHF
13 - - TRBJ1-2 TRBV7-2 TGTGCCAGCAGCTCACGACAGCTCAATGGCTACACCTTC CASSSRQLNGYTF
13 - once TRBJ2-7 TRBV7-9 TGTGCCAGCAGCTTGGACTCTCGATACGAGCAGTACTTC CASSLDSRYEQYF
16 TRBD2 - TRBJ2-4 TRBV5-1 TGCGCCAGCAGCTTGGTGGCTAGCGGGGTAAAAAACATTCAGTACTTC CASSLVASGVKNIQYF
17 TRBD2 - TRBJ2-3 TRBV7-2 TGTGCCAGCAGCTTAGGGAGACTAGCGGGGACCACAGATACGCAGTATTTT CASSLGRLAGTTDTQYF
14 - - TRBJ2-7 TRBV4-3 TGCGCCAGCAGCCAAGGGCAGGACAACTACGAGCAGTACTTC CASSQGQDNYEQYF
16 TRBD2 - TRBJ2-3 TRBV6-6 TGTGCCAGCAGTCGCACGCTGGGGGGGTCCACAGATACGCAGTATTTT CASSRTLGGSTDTQYF
16 - - TRBJ2-5 TRBV7-6 TGTGCCAGCAGCCTAGGGGGGACCCCATGGGAGGAGACCCAGTACTTC CASSLGGTPWEETQYF
14 - - TRBJ1-1 TRBV5-4 TGTGCCAGCAGCGCACGTTTGGGGAACACTGAAGCTTTCTTT CASSARLGNTEAFF
17 - few TRBJ1-1 TRBV18 TGTGCCAGCTCACCAATAAAGGGGACCGGGACCCCGGTCCGGGCTTTCTTT CASSPIKGTGTPVRAFF
15 - - TRBJ1-5 TRBV6-5 TGTGCCAGCAGTCCCTTGGGGGGCAGCAATCAGCCCCAGCATTTT CASSPLGGSNQPQHF
15 TRBD2 - TRBJ2-3 TRBV7-2 TGTGCCAGCAGCTTAGACGCGGGGGGTGGGAATACGCAGTATTTT CASSLDAGGGNTQYF
11 - once TRBJ2-3 TRBV7-2 TGTGCCAGCAGCTTGACAGATACGCAGTATTTT CASSLTDTQYF
15 - once TRBJ1-5 TRBV6-5 TGTGCCAGCAGATTACATAGGGGGGCGGGTCAGCCCCAGCATTTT CASRLHRGAGQPQHF
15 TRBD1 - TRBJ2-7 TRBV4-1 TGCGCCAGCAGCCAATCGCCACAGGGGGTCTACGAGCAGTACTTC CASSQSPQGVYEQYF
14 - - TRBJ1-1 TRBV6-5 TGTGCCAGCAGACTAGGACAGCTCACCGTTGAAGCTTTCTTT CASRLGQLTVEAFF
14 - - TRBJ1-2 TRBV7-8 TGTGCCAGCAGCCCCGGGAGGGCAGGGGCTGGCTACACCTTC CASSPGRAGAGYTF
12 - - TRBJ1-5 TRBV12-5 TGTGCTAGTGGTTTGCCTAATCAGCCCCAGCATTTT CASGLPNQPQHF
15 - - TRBJ1-3 TRBV5-6 TGTGCCAGCAGCTTGCGGGGCAACTCTGGAAACACCATATATTTT CASSLRGNSGNTIYF
13 - - TRBJ1-1 TRBV2 TGTGCCAGCAGTACCGGAGGTTACGTGGGAGCTTTCTTT CASSTGGYVGAFF
16 - - TRBJ1-1 TRBV7-9 TGTGCCAGCAGCCCCCTGGGGGGACGAGGGAGCACTGAAGCTTTCTTT CASSPLGGRGSTEAFF
12 - - TRBJ1-1 TRBV7-9 TGTGCCAGCAGCTCCGGGAGGACTGAAGCTTTCTTT CASSSGRTEAFF
15 - few TRBJ2-2 TRBV7-6 TGTGCCAGCAGCTTCGAAGGGGCAGTCACCGGGGAGCTGTTTTTT CASSFEGAVTGELFF
15 - - TRBJ1-6 TRBV5-4 TGTGCCAGCAGCTTGGGGGGTTCACAGAATTCACCCCTCCACTTT CASSLGGSQNSPLHF
14 - - TRBJ2-5 TRBV6-6 TGTGCCAGCAATACCGGGGGGACACAAGAGACCCAGTACTTC CASNTGGTQETQYF
16 - - TRBJ1-6 TRBV2 TGTGCCAGCAGTGAACGGGTTCTCTCCTATAATTCACCCCTCCACTTT CASSERVLSYNSPLHF
13 - - TRBJ2-3 TRBV19 TGTGCCAGTAGTAGGGACAACACAGATACGCAGTATTTT CASSRDNTDTQYF
15 - - TRBJ1-1 TRBV30 TGTGCCTGGAGTGGTTTAGGGGGGCTCCCCACTGAAGCTTTCTTT CAWSGLGGLPTEAFF
14 TRBD1 - TRBJ1-2 TRBV6-1 TGTGCCAGCAGTGAATTTGGGACAGGGGGCGGCTACACCTTC CASSEFGTGGGYTF
13 TRBD1 - TRBJ1-2 TRBV6-1 TGTGCCAGTAGGACAGGGGCTCAGTTTGGCTACACCTTC CASRTGAQFGYTF
14 - - TRBJ1-2 TRBV6-5 TGTGCCAGCAGTTACGGGCGGACAGTCTATGGCTACACCTTC CASSYGRTVYGYTF
16 - few TRBJ1-3 TRBV7-2 TGTGCCAGCAGCTACGCGATTCCGCGCTCTGGAAACACCATATATTTT CASSYAIPRSGNTIYF
16 - - TRBJ2-1 TRBV18 TGTGCCAGCTCACCGGTGTCCAGTGTCTCCTACAATGAGCAGTTCTTC CASSPVSSVSYNEQFF
13 - - TRBJ1-2 TRBV5-5 TGTGCCAGCAGCTTAGGTGCAGATTATGGCTACACCTTC CASSLGADYGYTF
13 TRBD1 few TRBJ2-7 TRBV10-1 TGCGCCAGCAGTGTGGCAGGGGGCTACGAGCAGTACTTC CASSVAGGYEQYF
16 - - TRBJ1-2 TRBV4-1 TGCGCCAGCAGCCAAGCCCGCGGGCCTGTTAACTATGGCTACACCTTC CASSQARGPVNYGYTF
14 - - TRBJ2-3 TRBV6-5 TGTGCCAGCAGTTACCGGGGGGCCTCGAATACGCAGTATTTT CASSYRGASNTQYF
14 TRBD1 - TRBJ1-1 TRBV5-4 TGTGCCAGCAGCTTAGACAGGGGGAACACTGAAGCTTTCTTT CASSLDRGNTEAFF
14 - - TRBJ1-4 TRBV2 TGTGCCAGTCAGGGTCCATTCAGAAATGAAAAACTGTTTTTT CASQGPFRNEKLFF
14 TRBD1 once TRBJ1-1 TRBV7-3 TGTGCCAGCAGCCCGGGGACAGGGGGCACTGAAGCTTTCTTT CASSPGTGGTEAFF
13 - - TRBJ1-6 TRBV7-2 TGTGCCAGCAGCTTAGCCAAGGTTTCACCCCTCCACTTT CASSLAKVSPLHF
12 - - TRBJ1-1 TRBV19 TGTGCCAGTAACGGCTGGAGCACTGAAGCTTTCTTT CASNGWSTEAFF
14 - few TRBJ1-2 TRBV14 TGTGCCAGCAGCTTTCCGGGATCGCGGCAAGGCTACACCTTC CASSFPGSRQGYTF
15 - - TRBJ2-7 TRBV30 TGTGCCTGGCTCGACTTGGGGTCCGCGACCTTCGAGCAGTACTTC CAWLDLGSATFEQYF